The entry below describes one T cell receptor beta chain. Its antigen remains unidentified. This record belongs to a study of tumor-infiltrating lymphocytes in localized non-small cell lung cancer. Study-level findings and limits: T-cell fraction did not differ between immunotypes IM1 and IM2.

The CDR3 runs 13 residues. V dropped 1 base and J dropped 2 bases, with 5 bases sitting between them. Germline-derived CDR1 and CDR2 are SGHTA and FQGTGA. Only in-frame clones appear in the TCRdb table, and some are missing; sequencing was by immunoSEQ multiplex PCR. The table shows tens of thousands of clones, with 70% to 90% occurring only once. The J gene is TRBJ1-2, the V gene TRBV7-3; a weak D match, TRBD1 (5 bases). The sequencing sample was made of lung tumor tissue. The sequence was collected from a human donor with non-small cell lung cancer. In DNA, the CDR3 is TGTGCCAGCAGCTTAAACAGGAACTATGGCTACACCTTC. It is translated as CASSLNRNYGYTF.